One and the same sample provided the 13 T cell receptor beta chains below, sequenced in a study of blood T cell repertoires in COVID-19. Here immunoSEQ multiplex PCR was the method, and the copy in TCRdb shows in-frame clones only, minus some. The sample lists around 370,000 clones, approximately 87% seen once, with about 6% in the top ten. Material: peripheral blood. The source of these receptors is a woman in her forties or fifties with COVID-19, enrolled during active disease.

The chain employs TRBV7-9 and TRBJ2-2; 10 nucleotides match TRBD1. Germline V lookup: CDR1 SEHNR, CDR2 FQNEAQ (reference sequence). CDR3 length: 18 amino acids. J gave up 3 bases and V 0 bases, and 7 bases lay outside the gene matches. The CDR3 nucleotides read TGTGCCAGCAGCTTAGCAAGCATCGGGACAGGGGACACCGGGGAGCTGTTTTTT. Protein sequence: CASSLASIGTGDTGELFF.

This sequence joins TRBV11-3 and TRBJ2-7, with D possibly TRBD1 on 5 matching bases. Trimming shortened V by 3 bases and J by 0 bases, and 12 bases separated the two germline ends. The CDR3 covers 15 residues. From germline, CDR1 is SGHNT and CDR2 YENEEA. The CDR3: CASSFPQASSYEQYF. CDR3 sequence (DNA): TGTGCCAGCAGCTTCCCACAGGCCAGCTCCTACGAGCAGTACTTC.

The chain combines TRBV24-1 with TRBJ1-4, with TRBD1 identical over 9 bases. V was clipped by 5 bases and J by 9 bases; unmatched bases: 9. The CDR3 is 15 residues long. The germline V gene has CDR1 KGHDR and CDR2 SFDVKD. Written as DNA, the CDR3 is TGTGCCACCAGTGGTGGCCCGGGACAGGGTCAAAAACTGTTTTTT. The encoded protein is CATSGGPGQGQKLFF.

The chain recombines TRBV4-1 with TRBJ1-1; D is possibly TRBD1 (5 bases). The ends were cut back, 0 bases at V and 3 bases at J, with 23 bases in the middle. The CDR3 has 19 amino acids. Per the germline V gene, CDR1 is MGHRA and CDR2 is YSYEKL. The CDR3 reads CASSQERATIPGEDTEAFF. Here the CDR3 DNA reads TGCGCCAGCAGCCAAGAAAGGGCCACTATTCCGGGGGAGGACACTGAAGCTTTCTTT.

This clone showed up many times. CDR3 nucleotides: TGTGCCAGCAGCCAAGGCGAGACCTACGAGCAGTACTTC. It translates to CASSQGETYEQYF. The chain couples TRBV3-1 (or the pseudogene TRBV3-2) to TRBJ2-7; D is undetermined. The V and J ends lost 1 base and 2 bases respectively, with 6 bases between them. Germline V lookup: CDR1 LGHDT, CDR2 YNNKEL (reference sequence). The CDR3 loop spans 13 amino acids.

The rearrangement joins TRBV19 to TRBJ2-3, with D hard to call. Trimming took 4 bases from V and 6 from J, leaving 11 bases between them. The length of the CDR3 is 13 residues. The germline CDR1 and CDR2 sequences are LNHDA and SQIVND (reference sequence). The chain's CDR3 is CASSTRLVDTQYF. In nucleotides, the CDR3 is TGTGCCAGTAGTACCCGACTGGTGGATACGCAGTATTTT.

The rearrangement joins TRBV19 to TRBJ1-5; D unclear. The length of the CDR3 is 12 residues. Germline CDR1 is LNHDA and CDR2 is SQIVND (reference sequence). The V gene lost 6 bases and the J gene lost 7 bases, with 10 bases spanning the gap. In DNA, the CDR3 is TGTGCCAGTAGCTGGCTGGGCCAGCCCCAGCATTTT. Amino acids: CASSWLGQPQHF.

CDR3 DNA: TGCGCCAGCAGCCAAGTAGGTGCGGCGGGAGTTTACGAGCAGTACTTC. Translation: CASSQVGAAGVYEQYF. The J gene is TRBJ2-7, the V gene TRBV4-1, with TRBD2 identical over 7 bases. CDR3 length: 16 residues. Unmatched junction bases numbered 10, after V lost 1 base and J lost 4 bases. The germline CDR1 and CDR2 sequences are MGHRA and YSYEKL.

The CDR3 spells CASSLDRGKGYTF. The CDR3 DNA sequence: TGTGCCAGCAGCTTGGACAGGGGGAAAGGCTACACCTTC. This sequence joins TRBV11-2 and TRBJ1-2; TRBD1 agrees at 10 bases. The trim removed 3 bases at V and 8 bases at J, leaving 3 bases unmatched. Germline CDR1 is SGHAT and CDR2 is FQNNGV. This CDR3 contains 13 residues.

J is TRBJ2-7 and V is TRBV6-5, with D unclear. The CDR3 sequence is 11 residues long. Germline-derived CDR1 and CDR2 are MNHEY and SVGAGI. V lost 9 bases to trimming and J lost 0 bases, with 6 bases between them. CDR3 region: CASVSSYEQYF. DNA of the CDR3: TGTGCCAGTGTTAGCTCCTACGAGCAGTACTTC.

The chain uses TRBV18 and TRBJ1-1; 9 nucleotides match TRBD1. Trimming removed 6 bases from V and 0 bases from J; junction bases left unmatched: 2. CDR3 length equals 14 residues. The germline CDR1 and CDR2 sequences are KGHSH and LQKENI. CDR3 sequence reads: CASSGDRVNTEAFF. The CDR3 bases are TGTGCCAGCTCGGGGGACAGGGTGAACACTGAAGCTTTCTTT. Together with reference TRBV18 and TRBJ1-1, the CDR3 gives the full variable domain: NAGVMQNPRHLVRRRGQEARLRCSPMKGHSHVYWYRQLPEEGLKFMVYLQKENIIDESGMPKERFSAEFPKEGPSILRIQQVVRGDSAAYFCASSGDRVNTEAFFGQGTRLTVV.

The chain recombines TRBV30 with TRBJ1-5, with 7 bases lining up with TRBD1. CDR3 length equals 15 residues. Germline loops: CDR1 GTSNPN, CDR2 SVGIG (reference sequence). V was pared by 1 base and J by 4 bases, with 7 bases of the junction left unmatched. Here the CDR3 DNA reads TGTGCCTGGAGTGATAATGCAGGGGGGAATCAGCCCCAGCATTTT. Translation gives CAWSDNAGGNQPQHF. Filled out from reference TRBV30 and TRBJ1-5, the complete variable domain reads SQTIHQWPATLVQPVGSPLSLECTVEGTSNPNLYWYRQAAGRGLQLLFYSVGIGQISSEVPQNLSASRPQDRQFILSSKKLLLSDSGFYLCAWSDNAGGNQPQHFGDGTRLSIL.

The chain joins TRBV4-2 to TRBJ2-5; the D gene is possibly TRBD2 (6 bases). Trimming stripped 0 bases from V and 3 bases from J, with 26 bases between. Germline V gene lookup returns CDR1 LGHNA and CDR2 YNFKEQ. The CDR3 totals 20 residues. CDR3 region: CASSQDWVGGLPGREETQYF. Here the CDR3 DNA reads TGTGCCAGCAGCCAAGATTGGGTTGGGGGACTTCCCGGGCGAGAAGAGACCCAGTACTTC.